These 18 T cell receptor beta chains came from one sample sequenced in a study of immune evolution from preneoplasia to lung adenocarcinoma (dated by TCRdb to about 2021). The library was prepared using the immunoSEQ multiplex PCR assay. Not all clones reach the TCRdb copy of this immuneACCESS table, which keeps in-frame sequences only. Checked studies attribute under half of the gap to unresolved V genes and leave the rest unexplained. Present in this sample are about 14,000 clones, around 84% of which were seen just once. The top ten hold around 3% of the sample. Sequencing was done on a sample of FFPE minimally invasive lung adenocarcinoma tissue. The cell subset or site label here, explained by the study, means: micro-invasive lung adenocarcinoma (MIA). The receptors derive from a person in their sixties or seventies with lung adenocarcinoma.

In nucleotides, the CDR3 is TGTGCCAGCCAGGCGGGGCCAGGGATCACTGAAGCTTTCTTT. Amino acids: CASQAGPGITEAFF. The chain has TRBV2 and TRBJ1-1, with D possibly TRBD1 on 5 matching bases. Trimming shortened V by 8 bases and J by 4 bases, and 17 bases separated the two germline ends. The CDR3 covers 14 residues. Germline loops: CDR1 SNHLY, CDR2 FYNNEI.

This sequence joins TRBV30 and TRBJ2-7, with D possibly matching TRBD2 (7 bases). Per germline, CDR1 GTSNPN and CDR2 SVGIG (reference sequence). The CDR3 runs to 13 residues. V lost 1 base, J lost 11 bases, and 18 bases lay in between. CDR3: CAWSEGGALGEYF. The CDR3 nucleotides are TGTGCCTGGAGTGAGGGGGGGGCCCTCGGAGAGTACTTC.

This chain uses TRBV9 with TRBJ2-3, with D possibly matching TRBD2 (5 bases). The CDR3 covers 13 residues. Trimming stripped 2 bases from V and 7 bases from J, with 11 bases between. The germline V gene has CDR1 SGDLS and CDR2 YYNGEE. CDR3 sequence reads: CASSVSGVNTQYF. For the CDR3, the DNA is TGTGCCAGCAGCGTGAGCGGAGTAAATACGCAGTATTTT.

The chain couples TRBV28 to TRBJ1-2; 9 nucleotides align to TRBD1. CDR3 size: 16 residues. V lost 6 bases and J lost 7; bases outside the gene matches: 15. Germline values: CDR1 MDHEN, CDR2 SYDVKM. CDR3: CASSSPTGGIAGGYTF. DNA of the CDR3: TGTGCCAGCAGCTCTCCGACAGGGGGTATCGCTGGTGGCTACACCTTC.

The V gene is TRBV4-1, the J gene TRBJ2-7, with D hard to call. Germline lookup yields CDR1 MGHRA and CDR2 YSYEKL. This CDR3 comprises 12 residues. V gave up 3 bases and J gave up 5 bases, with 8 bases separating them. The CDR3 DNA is TGCGCCAGCAGCCAGAGTCGGAACGAGCAGTACTTC. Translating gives CASSQSRNEQYF.

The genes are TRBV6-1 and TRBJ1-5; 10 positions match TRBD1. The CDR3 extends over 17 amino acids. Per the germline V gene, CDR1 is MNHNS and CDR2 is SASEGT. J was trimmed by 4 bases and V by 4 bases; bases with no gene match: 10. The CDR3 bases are TGTGCCAGCAGTGTCGGGCGACAGGGGGCGTCTAATCAGCCCCAGCATTTT. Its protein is CASSVGRQGASNQPQHF.

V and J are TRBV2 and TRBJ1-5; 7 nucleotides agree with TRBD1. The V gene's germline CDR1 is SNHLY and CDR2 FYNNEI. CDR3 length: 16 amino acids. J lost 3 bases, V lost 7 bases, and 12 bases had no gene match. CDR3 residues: CASNQQGQSLNQPQHF. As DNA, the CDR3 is TGTGCCAGCAATCAACAGGGGCAGAGCCTCAATCAGCCCCAGCATTTT.

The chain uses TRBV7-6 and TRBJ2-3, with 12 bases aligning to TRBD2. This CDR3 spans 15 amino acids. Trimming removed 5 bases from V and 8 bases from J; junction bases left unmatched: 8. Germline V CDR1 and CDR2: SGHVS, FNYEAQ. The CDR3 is CASSDLAGGPSTQYF. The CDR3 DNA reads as TGTGCCAGCAGCGACCTAGCGGGGGGGCCTAGTACGCAGTATTTT.

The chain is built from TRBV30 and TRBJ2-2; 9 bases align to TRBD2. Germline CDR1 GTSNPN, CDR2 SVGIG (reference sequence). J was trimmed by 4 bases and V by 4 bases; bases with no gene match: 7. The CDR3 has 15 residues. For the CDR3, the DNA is TGTGCCTGGAAGGATACGGGACTAGCCACCGGGGAGCTGTTTTTT. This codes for CAWKDTGLATGELFF.

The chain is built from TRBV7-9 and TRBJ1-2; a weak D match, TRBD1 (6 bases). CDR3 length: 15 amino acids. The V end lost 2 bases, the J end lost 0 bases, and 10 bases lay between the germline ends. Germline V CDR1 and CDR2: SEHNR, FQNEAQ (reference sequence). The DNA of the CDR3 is TGTGCCAGCAGCTTACCCCGACAGGCTAACTATGGCTACACCTTC. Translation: CASSLPRQANYGYTF.

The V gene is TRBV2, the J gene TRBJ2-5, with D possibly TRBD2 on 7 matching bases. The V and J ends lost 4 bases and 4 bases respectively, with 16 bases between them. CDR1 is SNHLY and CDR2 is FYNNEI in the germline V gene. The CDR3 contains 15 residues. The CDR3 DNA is TGTGCCAGCAGTGGGGCCGAGGGGGGGATAGAGACCCAGTACTTC. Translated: CASSGAEGGIETQYF.

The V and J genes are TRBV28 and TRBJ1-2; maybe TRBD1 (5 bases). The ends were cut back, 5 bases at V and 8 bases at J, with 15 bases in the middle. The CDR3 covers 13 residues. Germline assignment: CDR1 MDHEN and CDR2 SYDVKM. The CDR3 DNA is TGTGCCAGCAGTCCCCCGGGTCGGGGCGGCTACACCTTC. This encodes CASSPPGRGGYTF.

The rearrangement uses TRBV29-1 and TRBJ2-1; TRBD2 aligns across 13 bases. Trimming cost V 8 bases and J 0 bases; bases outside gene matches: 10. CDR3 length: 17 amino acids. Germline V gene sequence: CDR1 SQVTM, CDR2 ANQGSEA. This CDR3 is CSYRLAGGPSSYNEQFF. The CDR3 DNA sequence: TGCAGCTATAGACTAGCGGGGGGCCCAAGCTCCTACAATGAGCAGTTCTTC.

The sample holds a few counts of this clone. CDR3 in DNA: TGTGCCAGCAGCTTGGTAGGGACTGGAAACACCATATATTTT. As protein: CASSLVGTGNTIYF. V usage is TRBV5-6 and J usage is TRBJ1-3; no clear D. Germline CDR1 reads SGHDT; CDR2 reads YYEEEE. Trimming stripped 0 bases from V and 2 bases from J, with 6 bases between. This CDR3 has 14 amino acids.

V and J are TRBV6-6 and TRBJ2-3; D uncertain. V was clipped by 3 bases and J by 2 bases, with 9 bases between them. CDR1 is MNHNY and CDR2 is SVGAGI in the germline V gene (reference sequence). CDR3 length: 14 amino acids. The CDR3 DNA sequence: TGTGCCAGCAGTTATGACACATCCACAGATACGCAGTATTTT. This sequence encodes CASSYDTSTDTQYF.

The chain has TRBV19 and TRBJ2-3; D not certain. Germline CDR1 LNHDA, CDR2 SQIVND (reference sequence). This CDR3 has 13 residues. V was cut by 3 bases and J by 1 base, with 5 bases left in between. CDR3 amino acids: CASSIQRTDTQYF. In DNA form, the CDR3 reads TGTGCCAGTAGTATCCAGCGCACAGATACGCAGTATTTT. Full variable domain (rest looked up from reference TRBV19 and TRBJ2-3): DGGITQSPKYLFRKEGQNVTLSCEQNLNHDAMYWYRQDPGQGLRLIYYSQIVNDFQKGDIAEGYSVSREKKESFPLTVTSAQKNPTAFYLCASSIQRTDTQYFGPGTRLTVL.

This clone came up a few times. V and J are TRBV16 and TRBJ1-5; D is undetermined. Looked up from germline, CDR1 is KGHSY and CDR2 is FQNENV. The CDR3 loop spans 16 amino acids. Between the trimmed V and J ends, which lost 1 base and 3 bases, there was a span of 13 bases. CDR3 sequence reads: CASSQYRVDYNQPQHF. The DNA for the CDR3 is TGTGCCAGCAGCCAATATCGGGTAGATTACAATCAGCCCCAGCATTTT.

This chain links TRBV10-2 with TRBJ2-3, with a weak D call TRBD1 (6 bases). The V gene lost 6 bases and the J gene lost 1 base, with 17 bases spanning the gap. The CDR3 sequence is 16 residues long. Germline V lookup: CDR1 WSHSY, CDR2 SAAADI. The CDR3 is CASSPNLQGGTDTQYF. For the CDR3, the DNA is TGCGCCAGCAGCCCGAACCTACAGGGAGGCACAGATACGCAGTATTTT.